This TCR beta chain was retrieved from a study of T-cell reconstitution after alpha-beta-depleted transplantation in children. It was with unique molecular identifiers that the TCRbeta library was prepared. In TCRdb, the PCR reads were re-called with MiXCR into one record per CDR3 protein. The data hold about 120,000 distinct CDR3 sequences, with 23% observed a single time. The length of the CDR3 is 13 residues. Germline CDR1 is SSHAT and CDR2 is FNYEAQ (reference sequence). This clonotype was recorded a few times. A read error may produce the germline difference seen at one junction end. The TCR originated in a male patient under 10 years old who had a stem cell transplant for chronic granulomatous disease, so the T cells may come from the graft donor. The specimen comprised PBMCs, mostly from graft donor cells, sampled 180 days after TCRalphabeta/CD19-depleted stem cell transplant. The rearrangement uses TRBV7-7 and TRBJ2-5, with D unresolved. The CDR3 DNA reads as TGTGCTAGCAGCTTAGGTTTCCAAGAGACCCAGTACTTC. As protein: CASSLGFQETQYF.